This TCR beta chain was obtained from a study of control samples from healthy donors and cancer patients. The assay was immunoSEQ multiplex PCR, and TCRdb's table has in-frame clones only and misses some. Of more than 75,000 clones detected, about 90% appear once; the ten largest clones hold 1.9%. The germline gives CDR1 SGHNT, CDR2 YENEEA. The length of the CDR3 is 15 residues. V shed 5 bases, J shed 2 bases, and the junction held 6 bases outside the gene matches. Source material: PBMCs. V and J are TRBV11-3 and TRBJ2-5, with 9 bases lining up with TRBD1. The TCR originated in a woman aged 55-69 years with head and neck cancer. CDR3 sequence: CASSTRQGEQETQYF. CDR3 nucleotides: TGTGCCAGCAGCACGAGACAGGGGGAGCAAGAGACCCAGTACTTC.